This is a list of T cell receptor beta chains from one sample in a study of cytomegalovirus exposure and HLA in healthy donors. Profiling relied on immunoSEQ multiplex PCR, and the TCRdb table lists in-frame clones only, not all of them. This sample has 170,000 or so clones, with over 70% found just once. Sequencing was done on a sample of PBMCs. Receptors were obtained from a man between 25 and 39 years old in good health and CMV-seropositive. Both conserved end residues are trimmed from each CDR3. The order of the fields is J gene, V gene, CDR3 protein.

>TRBJ2-1|TRBV7-6
ASSLVVQGADEQF
>TRBJ1-2|TRBV27
ASSLFPGGVDGYT
>TRBJ2-1|TRBV10-3
AIRPVVAGVNNEQF
>TRBJ1-1|TRBV19
ASSIAGGSPMVTEAF
>TRBJ1-1|TRBV7-9
SSSLEGGLNTEAF
>TRBJ2-6|TRBV9
ASSPRTGLSGANVLT
>TRBJ2-1|TRBV11-3
ASSLEGGTNEQF
>TRBJ2-3|TRBV11-2
ASSRLASSGSSDTQY
>TRBJ2-1|TRBV4-2
ASSENPSSYNEQF
>TRBJ2-1|TRBV18
ASSPQGSSYNEQF
>TRBJ2-7|TRBV27
ASIKRYRGLYEQY
>TRBJ2-5|TRBV14
ASSLGLAGRETQY
>TRBJ1-2|TRBV6-6
ASSLLWTGWGYGYT
>TRBJ2-3|TRBV28
ASSLRTGLTDTQY
>TRBJ1-4|TRBV19
ASSMRRTLNEKLF
>TRBJ1-2|TRBV6-5
ASIPRGRGHYGYT
>TRBJ2-5|TRBV2
ASSPPGWGPGETQY
>TRBJ2-5|TRBV27
ASSSRQGTKETQY
>TRBJ2-1|TRBV7-9
SSSLGDGTSGRDNEQF
>TRBJ2-1|TRBV7-2
ASSLDLAGGSDEQF
>TRBJ2-1|TRBV13
ASSTGLAGGPGNEQF
>TRBJ1-6|TRBV5-4
ASSQDRASYNSPLH
>TRBJ1-5|TRBV5-1
ASSLSGQGSNQPQH
>TRBJ1-5|TRBV6-1
ASSEIGGSSNQPQH
>TRBJ2-5|TRBV15
ATSMPAGETQY
>TRBJ2-2|TRBV29-1
SVELRGQGNTGELF
>TRBJ2-5|TRBV29-1
SVDPGGKTQY
>TRBJ2-5|TRBV6-1
ASSTDQETQY
>TRBJ1-6|TRBV5-5
ASSKTTVNNSPLH
>TRBJ1-2|TRBV30
AWGAGQGVRYGYT
>TRBJ2-5|TRBV27
ASSRLAGHQETQY
>TRBJ1-2|TRBV27
ASSPGEVQYGYT
>TRBJ1-1|TRBV7-9
ASSPQSPDSSKAF
>TRBJ2-1|TRBV6-1
ASSLETGSYNEQF
>TRBJ2-7|TRBV5-4
ASSLGQGVDEQY
>TRBJ1-1|TRBV7-2
ASSLLLETEAF
>TRBJ2-4|TRBV10-1
ASSEGGSAKNIQY